This T cell receptor beta chain was recorded in a study of cytotoxic CD8 clonotypes in ibrutinib-treated CLL (dated by TCRdb to about 2021). About the study as a whole: The cohort included some 14 treatment-naive and 11 relapsed/refractory patients; around 18 were IGHV unmutated. On average, each sample had a few hundred thousand productive templates and almost 95,000 productive rearrangements. Responses were partial in around 25 patients and complete in 2; after median about 5.5 years follow-up, approximately 15 stayed in remission and roughly twelve progressed. Of the 70 to 100 people in the trial, 26 had longitudinal samples available. Response samples were obtained after a median of approximately 12 months of treatment, with a range of roughly 6 to 40 months. Cryopreserved peripheral blood mononuclear cells were collected at three points: before therapy, at response, and at either sustained remission or disease progression. General findings and caveats noted by the study authors: Public clonotypes were rare and either shrank or stayed stable during treatment, and the rise in clonality at ibrutinib response reflected expansion of private clonotypes. Sampling times were not matched between patients in sustained remission and patients whose disease was progressing, and lymph node repertoires were not examined. Baseline clonality was found to be higher than that of age-matched healthy donors and was strongly correlated with circulating CD8+ T-cell counts. Clonality increased at ibrutinib response, stayed stable in sustained remission, and fell back toward baseline at progression.

This clone was observed a few times. Its antigen remains undetermined. Base qualities were left out, and no much larger clone turns up one base away. As encoded in the germline V gene, CDR1 is MDHEN while CDR2 is SYDVKM. Relative to germline, V is missing 5 bases and J is missing 4 bases, with 4 bases of the junction outside any gene match. The CDR3 spans 14 residues, from the cysteine through the phenylalanine. Kept here is only the CDR3 DNA, which spans 42 bases and is read in frame from base 1. For TCR beta library preparation, about 2 micrograms of genomic DNA was extracted from cryopreserved PBMCs. High-throughput TCR beta sequencing was performed on longitudinal blood samples from CLL patients receiving ibrutinib monotherapy. Patients were enrolled in a phase 2 open-label single-center ibrutinib monotherapy trial. The goal of deep resolution MiSeq sequencing was a depth between 1 in 1 million and 1 in 200,000 T cells, and coverage averaged 10x per clonotype. The immunoSEQ hsTCRB Kit was used to generate the TCR beta libraries. The authors' pipeline ran thus. Data were analyzed with ImmunoSEQ Data Assistant and ImmunoSEQ Analyzer, with V, D and J genes assigned per IMGT definitions. Clonality, with values ranging from 0 to 1, was calculated as one minus the normalized Shannon entropy of productive rearrangement frequencies. Only overrepresented clonotypes making up at least 0.05% of the repertoire of each patient were included in the public clonotype analysis. Around 12 age-matched healthy donor repertoires from immuneACCESS were used as controls for clonality. The source is immuneACCESS, and TCRdb retained only in-frame sequences with V and J called. Part of the clones is not carried over; for the studies checked, unresolved V genes explain less than half of this, and the remainder is unexplained. The DNA was the basis for D and trimming; V, J and clone size are from that table. The sample table records a few hundred thousand clones; 80% of these occur just once. The leading ten clones occupy roughly 6.3% of the sample.

The V and J segments used are TRBV28 and TRBJ1-4, with 7 bases in between that match TRBD1. The TCR comes from a human donor with chronic lymphocytic leukemia. The source material was PBMCs, sampled before ibrutinib treatment. The CDR3 region has the sequence CASSLGQINEKLFF. The sequenced DNA is TGTGCCAGCAGTCTGGGACAGATTAATGAAAAACTGTTTTTT.